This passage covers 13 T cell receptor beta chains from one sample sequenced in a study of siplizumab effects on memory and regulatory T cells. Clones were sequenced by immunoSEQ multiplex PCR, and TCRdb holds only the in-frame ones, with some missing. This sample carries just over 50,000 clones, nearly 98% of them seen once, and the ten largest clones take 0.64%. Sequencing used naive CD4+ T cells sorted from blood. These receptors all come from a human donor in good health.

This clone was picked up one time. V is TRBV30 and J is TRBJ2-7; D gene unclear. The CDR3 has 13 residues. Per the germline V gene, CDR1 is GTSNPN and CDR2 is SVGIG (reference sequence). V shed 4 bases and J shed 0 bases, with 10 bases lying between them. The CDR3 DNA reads TGTGCCTGGAAAAAGGCCGTCTCCTACGAGCAGTACTTC. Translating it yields CAWKKAVSYEQYF.

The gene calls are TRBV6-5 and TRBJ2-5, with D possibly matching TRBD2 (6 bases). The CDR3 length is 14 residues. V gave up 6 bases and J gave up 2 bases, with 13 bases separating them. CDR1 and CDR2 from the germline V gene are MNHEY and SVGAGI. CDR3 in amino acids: CASSRRTTQETQYF. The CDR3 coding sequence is TGTGCCAGCAGCCGCCGGACTACTCAAGAGACCCAGTACTTC.

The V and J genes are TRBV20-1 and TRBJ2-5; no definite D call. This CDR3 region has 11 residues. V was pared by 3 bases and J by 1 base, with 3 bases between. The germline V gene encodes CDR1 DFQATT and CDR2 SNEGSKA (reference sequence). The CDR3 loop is CSARPQETQYF. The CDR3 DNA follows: TGCAGTGCTAGGCCCCAAGAGACCCAGTACTTC.

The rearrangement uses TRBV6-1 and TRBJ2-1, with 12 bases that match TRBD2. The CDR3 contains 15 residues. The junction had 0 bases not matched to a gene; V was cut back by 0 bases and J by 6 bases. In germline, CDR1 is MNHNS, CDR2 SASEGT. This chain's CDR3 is CASSEAGLAGNEQFF. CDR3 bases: TGTGCCAGCAGTGAAGCGGGACTAGCGGGCAATGAGCAGTTCTTC.

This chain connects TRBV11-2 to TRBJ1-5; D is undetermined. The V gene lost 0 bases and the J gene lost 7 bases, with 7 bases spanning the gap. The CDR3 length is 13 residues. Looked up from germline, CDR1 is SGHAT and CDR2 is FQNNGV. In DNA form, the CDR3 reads TGTGCCAGCAGCTTAGAAGGGTTGCAGCCCCAGCATTTT. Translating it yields CASSLEGLQPQHF.

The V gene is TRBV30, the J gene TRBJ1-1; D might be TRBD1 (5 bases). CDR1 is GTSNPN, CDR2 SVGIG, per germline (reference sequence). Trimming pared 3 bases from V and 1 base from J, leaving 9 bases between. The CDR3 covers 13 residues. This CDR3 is CAWRRTRNTEAFF. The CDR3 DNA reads TGTGCCTGGAGACGGACAAGGAACACTGAAGCTTTCTTT.

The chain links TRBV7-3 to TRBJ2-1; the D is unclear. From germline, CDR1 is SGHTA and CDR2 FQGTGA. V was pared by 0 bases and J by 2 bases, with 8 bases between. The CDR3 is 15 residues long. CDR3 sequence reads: CASSLTMGTYNEQFF. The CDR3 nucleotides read TGTGCCAGCAGCTTAACTATGGGGACCTACAATGAGCAGTTCTTC.

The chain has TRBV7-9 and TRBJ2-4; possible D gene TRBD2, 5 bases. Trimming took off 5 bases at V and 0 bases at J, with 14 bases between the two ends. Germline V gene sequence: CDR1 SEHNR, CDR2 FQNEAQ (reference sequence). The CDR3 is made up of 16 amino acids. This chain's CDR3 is CASSPTRKGAKNIQYF. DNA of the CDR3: TGTGCCAGCAGCCCCACTAGGAAGGGAGCCAAAAACATTCAGTACTTC.

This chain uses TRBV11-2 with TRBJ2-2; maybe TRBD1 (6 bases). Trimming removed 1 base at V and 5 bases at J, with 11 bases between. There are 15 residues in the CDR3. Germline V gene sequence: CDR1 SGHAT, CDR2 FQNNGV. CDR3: CASSLAGVKTGELFF. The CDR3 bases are TGTGCCAGCAGCTTAGCAGGGGTTAAAACCGGGGAGCTGTTTTTT.

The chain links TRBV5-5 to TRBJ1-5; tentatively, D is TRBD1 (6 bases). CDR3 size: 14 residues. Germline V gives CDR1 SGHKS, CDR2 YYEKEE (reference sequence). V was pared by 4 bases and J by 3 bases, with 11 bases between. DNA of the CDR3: TGTGCCAGCAGCCGAGGACAGTCCAATCAGCCCCAGCATTTT. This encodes CASSRGQSNQPQHF.

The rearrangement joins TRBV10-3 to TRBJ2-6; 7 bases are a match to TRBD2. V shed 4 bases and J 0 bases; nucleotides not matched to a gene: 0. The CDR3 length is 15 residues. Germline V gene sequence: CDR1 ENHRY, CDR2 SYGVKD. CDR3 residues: CAISGTSSGANVLTF. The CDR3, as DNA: TGTGCCATCAGTGGGACTAGCTCTGGGGCCAACGTCCTGACTTTC.

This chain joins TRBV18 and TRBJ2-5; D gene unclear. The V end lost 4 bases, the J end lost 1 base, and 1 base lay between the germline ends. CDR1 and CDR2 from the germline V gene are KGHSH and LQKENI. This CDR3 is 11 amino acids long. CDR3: CASSRQETQYF. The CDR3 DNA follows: TGTGCCAGCTCACGCCAAGAGACCCAGTACTTC.

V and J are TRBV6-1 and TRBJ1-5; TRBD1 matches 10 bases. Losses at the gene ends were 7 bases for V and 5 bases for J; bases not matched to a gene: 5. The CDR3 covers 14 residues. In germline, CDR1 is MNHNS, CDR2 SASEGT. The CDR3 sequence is CASMKTGGYQPQHF. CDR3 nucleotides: TGTGCCAGCATGAAGACAGGGGGCTATCAGCCCCAGCATTTT.